Only one count was recorded for the clone carrying this T cell receptor beta chain. Those who participated ranged in age from roughly 18 to 95 years and resided in roughly 26 US areas. V lost 7 bases and J lost 5, with 10 bases in between. This CDR3 contains 12 residues. The germline V gene encodes CDR1 SNHLY and CDR2 FYNNEI. Libraries were prepared by immunoSEQ multiplex PCR; TCRdb keeps only in-frame clonotypes and omits some of them. The sample shows hundreds of thousands of clones, 87% of them seen only once. This sample was included in a study of blood T cell repertoires in COVID-19. At the level of the study: The samples span acute and convalescent COVID-19 from the United States, Italy and Spain. T cells, B-cell-depleted T cells, or PBMCs supplied cDNA or gDNA.

The rearrangement joins TRBV2 to TRBJ2-3; weak D call: TRBD2 (6 bases). Material for sequencing was PBMCs or T cells enriched from blood (not recorded which). The origin of this receptor is a man in his forties in a cohort exposed to, infected with or recovered from COVID-19 (not recorded which). CDR3 residues: CASTAGKDTQYF. The CDR3 region has the DNA TGTGCCAGCACGGCGGGAAAAGATACGCAGTATTTT.